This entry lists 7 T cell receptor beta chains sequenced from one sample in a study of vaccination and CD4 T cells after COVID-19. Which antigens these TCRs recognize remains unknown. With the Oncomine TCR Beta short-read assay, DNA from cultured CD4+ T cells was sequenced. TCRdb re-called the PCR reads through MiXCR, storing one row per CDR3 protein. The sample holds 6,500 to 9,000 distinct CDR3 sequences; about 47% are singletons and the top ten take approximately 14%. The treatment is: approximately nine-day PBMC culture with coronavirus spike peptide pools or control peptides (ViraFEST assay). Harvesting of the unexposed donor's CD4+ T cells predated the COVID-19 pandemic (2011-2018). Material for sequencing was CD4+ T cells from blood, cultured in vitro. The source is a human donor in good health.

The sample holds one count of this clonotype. The CDR3 loop is CASSFTAQDTIYF. DNA for the CDR3: TGCGCCAGCAGCTTCACAGCTCAGGACACCATATATTTT. The chain is built from TRBV5-1 and TRBJ1-3; D ambiguous. Germline loops: CDR1 SGHRS, CDR2 YFSETQ. The CDR3 extends over 13 amino acids. V lost 2 bases to trimming and J lost 8 bases, with 11 bases between them.

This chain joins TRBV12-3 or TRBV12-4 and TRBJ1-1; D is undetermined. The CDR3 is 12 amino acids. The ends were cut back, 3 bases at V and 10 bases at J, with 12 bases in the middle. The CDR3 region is CASSLGTPRAFF. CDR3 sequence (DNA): TGTGCCAGCAGTTTGGGCACGCCTCGAGCTTTCTTT.

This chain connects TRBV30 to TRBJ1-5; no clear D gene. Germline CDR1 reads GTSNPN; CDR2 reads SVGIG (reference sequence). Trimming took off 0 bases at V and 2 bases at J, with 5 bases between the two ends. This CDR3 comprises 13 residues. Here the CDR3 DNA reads TGTGCCTGGAGTGTACGGGGCAATCAGCCCCAGCATTTT. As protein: CAWSVRGNQPQHF.

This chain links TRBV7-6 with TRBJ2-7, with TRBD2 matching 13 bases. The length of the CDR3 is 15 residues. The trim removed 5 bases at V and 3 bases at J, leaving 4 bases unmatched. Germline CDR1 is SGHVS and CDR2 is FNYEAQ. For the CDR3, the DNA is TGTGCCAGCAGCCAGGGACTAGCGGGGTTCTACGAGCAGTACTTC. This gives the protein CASSQGLAGFYEQYF. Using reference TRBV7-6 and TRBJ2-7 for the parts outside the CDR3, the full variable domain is GAGVSQSPRYKVTKRGQDVALRCDPISGHVSLYWYRQALGQGPEFLTYFNYEAQQDKSGLPNDRFSAERPEGSISTLTIQRTEQRDSAMYRCASSQGLAGFYEQYFGPGTRLTVT.

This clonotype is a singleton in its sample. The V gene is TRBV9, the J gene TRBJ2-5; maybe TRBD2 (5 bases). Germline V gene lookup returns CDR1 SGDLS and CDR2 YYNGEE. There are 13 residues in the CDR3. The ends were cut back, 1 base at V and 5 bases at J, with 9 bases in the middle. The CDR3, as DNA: TGTGCCAGCAGCGTACAAGCGGTTGAGACCCAGTACTTC. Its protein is CASSVQAVETQYF.

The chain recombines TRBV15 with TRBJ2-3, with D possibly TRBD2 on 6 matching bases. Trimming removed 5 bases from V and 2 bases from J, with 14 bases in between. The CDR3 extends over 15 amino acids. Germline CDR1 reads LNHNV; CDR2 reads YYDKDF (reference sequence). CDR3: CATSPGLSATDTQYF. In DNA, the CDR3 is TGTGCCACCAGCCCGGGACTCTCGGCCACAGATACGCAGTATTTT.

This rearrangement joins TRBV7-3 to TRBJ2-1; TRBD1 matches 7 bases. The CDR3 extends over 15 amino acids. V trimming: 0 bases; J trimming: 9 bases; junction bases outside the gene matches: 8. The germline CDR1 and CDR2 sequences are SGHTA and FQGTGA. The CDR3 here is CASSLTAGTVSEQFF. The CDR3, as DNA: TGTGCCAGCAGCTTAACCGCCGGGACAGTAAGTGAGCAGTTCTTC.